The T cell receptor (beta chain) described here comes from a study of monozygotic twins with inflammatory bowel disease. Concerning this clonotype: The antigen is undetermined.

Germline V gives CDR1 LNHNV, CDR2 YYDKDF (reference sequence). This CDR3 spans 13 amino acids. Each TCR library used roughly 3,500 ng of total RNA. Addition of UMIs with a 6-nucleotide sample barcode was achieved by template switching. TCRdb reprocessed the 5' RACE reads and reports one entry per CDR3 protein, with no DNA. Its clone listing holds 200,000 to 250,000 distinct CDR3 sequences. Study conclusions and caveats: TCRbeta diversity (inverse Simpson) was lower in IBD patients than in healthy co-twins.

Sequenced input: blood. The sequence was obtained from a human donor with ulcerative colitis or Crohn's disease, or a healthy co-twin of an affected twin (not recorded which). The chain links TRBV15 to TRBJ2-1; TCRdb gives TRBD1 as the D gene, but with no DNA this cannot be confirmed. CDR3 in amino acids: CATSRAIGDRGFF.